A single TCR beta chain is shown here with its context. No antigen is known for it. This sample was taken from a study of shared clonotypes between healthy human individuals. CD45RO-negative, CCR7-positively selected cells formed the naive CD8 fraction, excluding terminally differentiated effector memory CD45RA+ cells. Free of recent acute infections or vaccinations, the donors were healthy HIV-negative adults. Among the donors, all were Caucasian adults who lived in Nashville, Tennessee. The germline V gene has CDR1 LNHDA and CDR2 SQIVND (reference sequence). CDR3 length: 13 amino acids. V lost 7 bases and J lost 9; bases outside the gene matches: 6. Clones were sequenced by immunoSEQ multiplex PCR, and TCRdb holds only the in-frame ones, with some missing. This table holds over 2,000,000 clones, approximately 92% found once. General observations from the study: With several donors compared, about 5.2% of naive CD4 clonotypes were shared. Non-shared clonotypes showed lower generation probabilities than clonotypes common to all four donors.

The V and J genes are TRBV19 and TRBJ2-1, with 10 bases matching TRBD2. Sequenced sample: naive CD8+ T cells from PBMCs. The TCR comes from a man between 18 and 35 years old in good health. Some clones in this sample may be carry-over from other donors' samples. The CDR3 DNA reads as TGTGCCAGTATGAAGCGGGAGGGCGGTGAGCAGTTCTTC. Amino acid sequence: CASMKREGGEQFF.